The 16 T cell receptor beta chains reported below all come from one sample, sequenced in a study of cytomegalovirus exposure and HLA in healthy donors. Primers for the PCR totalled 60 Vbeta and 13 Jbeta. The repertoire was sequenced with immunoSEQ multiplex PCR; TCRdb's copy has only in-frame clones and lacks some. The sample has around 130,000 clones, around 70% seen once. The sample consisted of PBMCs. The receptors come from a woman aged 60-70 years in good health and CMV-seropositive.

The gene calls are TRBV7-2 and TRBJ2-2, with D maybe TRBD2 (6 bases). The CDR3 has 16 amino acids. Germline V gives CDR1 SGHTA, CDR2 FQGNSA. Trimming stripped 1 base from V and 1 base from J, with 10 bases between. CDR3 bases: TGTGCCAGCAGCTTAGGTTACGGGGGGAACACCGGGGAGCTGTTTTTT. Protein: CASSLGYGGNTGELFF.

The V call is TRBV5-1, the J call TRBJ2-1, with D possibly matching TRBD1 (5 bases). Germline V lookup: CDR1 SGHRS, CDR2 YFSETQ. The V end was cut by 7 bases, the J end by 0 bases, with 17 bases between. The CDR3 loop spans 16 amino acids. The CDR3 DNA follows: TGCGCCAGCTCCAGACAGCAGATTAGCTCCTACAATGAGCAGTTCTTC. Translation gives CASSRQQISSYNEQFF. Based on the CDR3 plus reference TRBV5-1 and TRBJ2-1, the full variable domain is KAGVTQTPRYLIKTRGQQVTLSCSPISGHRSVSWYQQTPGQGLQFLFEYFSETQRNKGNFPGRFSGRQFSNSRSEMNVSTLELGDSALYLCASSRQQISSYNEQFFGPGTRLTVL.

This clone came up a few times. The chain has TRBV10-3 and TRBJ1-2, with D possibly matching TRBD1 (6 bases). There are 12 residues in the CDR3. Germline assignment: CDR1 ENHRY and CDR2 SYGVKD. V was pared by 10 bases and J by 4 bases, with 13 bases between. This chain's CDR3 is CATLDSPYGYTF. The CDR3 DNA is TGTGCCACCCTGGACAGCCCCTATGGCTACACCTTC.

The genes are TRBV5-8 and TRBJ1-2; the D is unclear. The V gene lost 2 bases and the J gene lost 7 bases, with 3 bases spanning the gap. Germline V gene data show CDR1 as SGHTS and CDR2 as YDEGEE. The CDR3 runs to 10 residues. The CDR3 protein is CASSFGGYTF. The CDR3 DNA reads TGTGCCAGCAGCTTCGGTGGCTACACCTTC.

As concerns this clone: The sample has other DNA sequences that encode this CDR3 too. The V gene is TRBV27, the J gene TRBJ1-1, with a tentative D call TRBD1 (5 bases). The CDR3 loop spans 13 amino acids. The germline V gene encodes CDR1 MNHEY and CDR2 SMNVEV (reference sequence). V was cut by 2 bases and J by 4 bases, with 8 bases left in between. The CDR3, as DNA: TGTGCCAGCAGTTTAAGGGGTAGCACTGAAGCTTTCTTT. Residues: CASSLRGSTEAFF.

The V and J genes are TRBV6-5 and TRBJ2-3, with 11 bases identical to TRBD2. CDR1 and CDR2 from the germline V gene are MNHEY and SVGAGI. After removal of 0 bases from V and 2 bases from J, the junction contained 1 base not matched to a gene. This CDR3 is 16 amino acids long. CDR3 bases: TGTGCCAGCAGTTACTCGACTAGCGGGACCACAGATACGCAGTATTTT. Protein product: CASSYSTSGTTDTQYF.

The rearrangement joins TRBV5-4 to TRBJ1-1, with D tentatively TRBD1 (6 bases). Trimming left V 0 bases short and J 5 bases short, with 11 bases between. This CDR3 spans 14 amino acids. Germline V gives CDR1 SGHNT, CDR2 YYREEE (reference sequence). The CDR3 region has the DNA TGTGCCAGCAGCTTGGCAGGGGTTTTGACTGAAGCTTTCTTT. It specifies CASSLAGVLTEAFF.

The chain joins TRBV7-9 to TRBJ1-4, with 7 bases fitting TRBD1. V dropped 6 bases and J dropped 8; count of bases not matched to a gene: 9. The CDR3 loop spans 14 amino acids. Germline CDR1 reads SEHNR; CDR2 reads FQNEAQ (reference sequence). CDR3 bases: TGTGCCAGCAGGTCTCAGGGGGGTGAAGAAAAACTGTTTTTT. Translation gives CASRSQGGEEKLFF.

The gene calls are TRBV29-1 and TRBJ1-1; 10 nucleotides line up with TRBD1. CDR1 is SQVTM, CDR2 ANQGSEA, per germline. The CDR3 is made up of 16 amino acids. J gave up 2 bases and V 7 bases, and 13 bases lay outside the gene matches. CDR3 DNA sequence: TGCAGCGCCCCTTACCCGGGACAGGGGCGAAACACTGAAGCTTTCTTT. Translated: CSAPYPGQGRNTEAFF.

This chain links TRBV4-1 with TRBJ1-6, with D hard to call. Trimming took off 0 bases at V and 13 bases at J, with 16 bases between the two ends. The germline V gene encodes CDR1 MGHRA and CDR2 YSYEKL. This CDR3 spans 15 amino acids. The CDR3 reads CASSQESSGRAPLHF. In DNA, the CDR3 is TGCGCCAGCAGCCAAGAGTCTTCAGGTCGAGCCCCCCTCCACTTT.

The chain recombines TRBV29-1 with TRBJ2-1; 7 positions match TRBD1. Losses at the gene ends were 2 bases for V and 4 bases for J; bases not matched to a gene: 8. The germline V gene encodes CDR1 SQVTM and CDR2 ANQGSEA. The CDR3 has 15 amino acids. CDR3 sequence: CSVELQGTTYNEQFF. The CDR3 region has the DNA TGCAGCGTTGAACTACAGGGGACGACGTACAATGAGCAGTTCTTC.

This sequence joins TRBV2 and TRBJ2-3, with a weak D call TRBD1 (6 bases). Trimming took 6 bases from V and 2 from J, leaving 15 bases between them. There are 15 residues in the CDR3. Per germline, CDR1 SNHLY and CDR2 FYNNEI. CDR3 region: CASRGSGGPTDTQYF. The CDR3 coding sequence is TGTGCCAGCAGGGGTAGTGGGGGCCCCACAGATACGCAGTATTTT.

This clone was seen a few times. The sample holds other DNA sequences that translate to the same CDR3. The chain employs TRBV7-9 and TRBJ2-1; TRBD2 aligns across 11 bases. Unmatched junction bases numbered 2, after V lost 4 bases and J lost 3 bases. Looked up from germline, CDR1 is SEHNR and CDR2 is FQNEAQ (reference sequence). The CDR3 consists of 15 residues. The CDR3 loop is CASSSLAGGYNEQFF. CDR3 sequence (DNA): TGTGCCAGCAGCTCTCTAGCGGGGGGCTACAATGAGCAGTTCTTC.

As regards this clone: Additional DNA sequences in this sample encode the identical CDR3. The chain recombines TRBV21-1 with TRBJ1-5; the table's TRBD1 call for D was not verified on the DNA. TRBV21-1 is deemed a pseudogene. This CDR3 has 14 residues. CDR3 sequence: CASSAGQHNQPQHF. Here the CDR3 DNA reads TGTGCTAGCAGCGCCGGACAGCACAATCAGCCCCAGCATTTT.

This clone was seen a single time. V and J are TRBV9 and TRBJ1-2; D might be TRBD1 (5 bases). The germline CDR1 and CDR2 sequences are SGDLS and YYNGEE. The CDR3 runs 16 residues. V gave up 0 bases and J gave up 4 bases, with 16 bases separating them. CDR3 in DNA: TGTGCCAGCAGCGTAGGTGCGGGGGGTCGAGGCTATGGCTACACCTTC. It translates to CASSVGAGGRGYGYTF. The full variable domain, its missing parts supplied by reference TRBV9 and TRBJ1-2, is DSGVTQTPKHLITATGQRVTLRCSPRSGDLSVYWYQQSLDQGLQFLIQYYNGEERAKGNILERFSAQQFPDLHSELNLSSLELGDSALYFCASSVGAGGRGYGYTFGSGTRLTVV.

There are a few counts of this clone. CDR3 amino acids: CSVEKSGRANVLTF. CDR3 coding DNA: TGCAGCGTTGAAAAAAGCGGGCGTGCCAACGTCCTGACTTTC. The V call is TRBV29-1, the J call TRBJ2-6, with D possibly being TRBD2 (6 bases). Between the trimmed V and J ends, which lost 2 bases and 7 bases, there was a span of 12 bases. The CDR3 runs 14 residues. Germline CDR1 SQVTM, CDR2 ANQGSEA.